This T cell receptor beta chain was recovered during a study of pediatric ulcerative colitis. This CDR3 spans 15 amino acids. The germline CDR1 and CDR2 sequences are MGHDK and SYGVNS. The J segment lost 13 bases and the V segment lost 3 bases, leaving 9 bases of the junction unmatched. TCRdb keeps only in-frame clones here, not all; method: immunoSEQ multiplex PCR. The sample consists of about 64,000 clones, 77% of them appearing once. This clone appeared a single time. Sequenced input: blood. The sequence was obtained from a boy between 5 and 17 years old with moderate ulcerative colitis. This chain uses TRBV25-1 with TRBJ2-1, with 13 bases fitting TRBD2. In DNA form, the CDR3 reads TGTGCCAGCAGTGACCCTTTGACTAGCGGGAGGTTTCAGTTCTTC. It codes for CASSDPLTSGRFQFF. The entire variable domain, with the rest obtained from reference TRBV25-1 and TRBJ2-1, is as follows: EADIYQTPRYLVIGTGKKITLECSQTMGHDKMYWYQQDPGMELHLIHYSYGVNSTEKGDLSSESTVSRIRTEHFPLTLESARPSHTSQYLCASSDPLTSGRFQFFGPGTRLTVL.